This T cell receptor (beta chain) was profiled in a study of blood T cell repertoires in COVID-19. As for the study in general: The United States, Italy and Spain were the sources of the acute and convalescent COVID-19 samples. T cells, B-cell-depleted T cells, or PBMCs provided the cDNA or gDNA that served as material.

Methods used by the authors: By means of reference gene primer amplification, nucleated cell counts were estimated. TCRdb keeps only in-frame clones here, not all; method: immunoSEQ multiplex PCR. V and J calls plus clone size are reproduced from that table; the DNA served to infer D and trimming. There are 85,000 to 100,000 clones in the sample; about 85% occur only once, and 3.8% lies in the top ten. Germline loops: CDR1 MNHEY, CDR2 SMNVEV (reference sequence). The CDR3 is 14 amino acids. V was clipped by 2 bases and J by 8 bases, with 10 bases between them. The V gene is TRBV27, the J gene TRBJ1-6; weak D call: TRBD1 (5 bases). This TCR came from a man between 60 and 75 years old with acute or convalescent COVID-19. Sequenced: peripheral blood. CDR3 DNA sequence: TGTGCCAGCAGTTTAGGGCAGGGTTATTCACCCCTCCACTTT. Encoded protein: CASSLGQGYSPLHF.